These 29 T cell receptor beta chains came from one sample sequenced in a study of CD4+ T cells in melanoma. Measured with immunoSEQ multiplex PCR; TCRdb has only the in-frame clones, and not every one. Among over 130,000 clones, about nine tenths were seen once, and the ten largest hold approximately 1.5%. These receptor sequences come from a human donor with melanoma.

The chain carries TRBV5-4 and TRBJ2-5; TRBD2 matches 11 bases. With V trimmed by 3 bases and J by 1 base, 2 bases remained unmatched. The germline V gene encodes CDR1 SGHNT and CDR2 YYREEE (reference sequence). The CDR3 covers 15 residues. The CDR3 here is CASSSGTSGQETQYF. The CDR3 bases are TGTGCCAGCAGCTCCGGGACTAGCGGCCAAGAGACCCAGTACTTC.

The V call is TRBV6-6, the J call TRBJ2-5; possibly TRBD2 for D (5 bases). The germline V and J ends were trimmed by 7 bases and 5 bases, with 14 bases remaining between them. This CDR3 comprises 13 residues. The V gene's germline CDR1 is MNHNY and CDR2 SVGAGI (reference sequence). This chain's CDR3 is CASIKREGETQYF. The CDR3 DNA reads TGTGCCAGCATTAAGAGGGAAGGGGAGACCCAGTACTTC.

The CDR3 sequence: CASSLGGASQNEQFF. CDR3 DNA sequence: TGCGCCAGCAGCTTGGGGGGGGCCAGCCAGAATGAGCAGTTCTTC. V and J are TRBV5-1 and TRBJ2-1; the D call may be TRBD1 or TRBD2 (6 bases each). Looked up from germline, CDR1 is SGHRS and CDR2 is YFSETQ. CDR3 length: 15 residues. V was clipped by 0 bases and J by 7 bases, with 14 bases between them.

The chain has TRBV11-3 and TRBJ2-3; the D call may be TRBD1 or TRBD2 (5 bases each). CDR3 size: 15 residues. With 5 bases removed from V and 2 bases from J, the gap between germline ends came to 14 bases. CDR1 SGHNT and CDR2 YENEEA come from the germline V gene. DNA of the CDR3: TGTGCCAGCAGCAGGGACGGCGCCTCCACAGATACGCAGTATTTT. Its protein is CASSRDGASTDTQYF.

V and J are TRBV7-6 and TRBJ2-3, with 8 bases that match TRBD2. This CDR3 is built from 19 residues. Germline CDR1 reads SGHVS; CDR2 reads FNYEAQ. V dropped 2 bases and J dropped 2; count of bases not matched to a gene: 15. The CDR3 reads CASSLLASASGLSTDTQYF. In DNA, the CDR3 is TGTGCCAGCAGCTTACTAGCATCCGCTAGCGGGCTATCCACAGATACGCAGTATTTT.

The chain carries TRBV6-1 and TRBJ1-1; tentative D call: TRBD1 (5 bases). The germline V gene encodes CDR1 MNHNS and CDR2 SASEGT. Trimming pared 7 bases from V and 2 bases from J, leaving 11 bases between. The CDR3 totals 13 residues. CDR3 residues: CASTNRPNTEAFF. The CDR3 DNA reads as TGTGCCAGCACGAACAGGCCAAACACTGAAGCTTTCTTT.

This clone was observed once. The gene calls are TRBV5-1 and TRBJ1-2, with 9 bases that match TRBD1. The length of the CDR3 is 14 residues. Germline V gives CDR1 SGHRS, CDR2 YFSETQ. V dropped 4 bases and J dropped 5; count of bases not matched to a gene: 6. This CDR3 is CASSTDRGVYGYTF. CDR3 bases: TGCGCCAGCAGCACCGACAGGGGGGTATATGGCTACACCTTC. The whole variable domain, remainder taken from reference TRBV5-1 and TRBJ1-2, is KAGVTQTPRYLIKTRGQQVTLSCSPISGHRSVSWYQQTPGQGLQFLFEYFSETQRNKGNFPGRFSGRQFSNSRSEMNVSTLELGDSALYLCASSTDRGVYGYTFGSGTRLTVV.

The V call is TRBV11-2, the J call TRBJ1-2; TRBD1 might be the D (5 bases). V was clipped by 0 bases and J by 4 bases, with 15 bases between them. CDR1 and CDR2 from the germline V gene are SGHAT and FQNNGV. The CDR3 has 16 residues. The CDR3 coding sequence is TGTGCCAGCAGCTTAGAGCGGGGCAGGGACTTCTATGGCTACACCTTC. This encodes CASSLERGRDFYGYTF.

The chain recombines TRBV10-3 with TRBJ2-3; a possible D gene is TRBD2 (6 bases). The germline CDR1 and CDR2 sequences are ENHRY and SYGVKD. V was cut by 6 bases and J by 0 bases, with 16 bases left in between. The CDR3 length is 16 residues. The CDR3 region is CAISDYSGVSTDTQYF. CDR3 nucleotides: TGTGCCATCAGCGATTATAGCGGAGTCAGCACAGATACGCAGTATTTT.

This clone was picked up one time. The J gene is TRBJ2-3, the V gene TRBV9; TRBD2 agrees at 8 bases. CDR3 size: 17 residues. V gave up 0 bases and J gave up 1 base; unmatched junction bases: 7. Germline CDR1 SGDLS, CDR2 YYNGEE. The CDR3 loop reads CASSVDGAGGRTDTQYF. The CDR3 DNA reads TGTGCCAGCAGCGTAGATGGGGCGGGGGGACGCACAGATACGCAGTATTTT.

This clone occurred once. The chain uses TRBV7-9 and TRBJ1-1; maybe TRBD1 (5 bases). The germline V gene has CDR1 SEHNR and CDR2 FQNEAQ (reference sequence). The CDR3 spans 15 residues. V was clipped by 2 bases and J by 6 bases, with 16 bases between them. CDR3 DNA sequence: TGTGCCAGCAGCTTATGGGGCCGATCGGGGGCTGAAGCTTTCTTT. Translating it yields CASSLWGRSGAEAFF. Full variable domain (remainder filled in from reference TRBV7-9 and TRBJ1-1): DTGVSQNPRHKITKRGQNVTFRCDPISEHNRLYWYRQTLGQGPEFLTYFQNEAQLEKSRLLSDRFSAERPKGSFSTLEIQRTEQGDSAMYLCASSLWGRSGAEAFFGQGTRLTVV.

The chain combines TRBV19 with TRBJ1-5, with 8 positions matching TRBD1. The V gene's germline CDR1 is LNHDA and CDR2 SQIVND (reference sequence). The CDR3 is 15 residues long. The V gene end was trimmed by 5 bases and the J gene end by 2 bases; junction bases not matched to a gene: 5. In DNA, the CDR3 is TGTGCCAGTAGTTCTGACAGGGGACGCAATCAGCCCCAGCATTTT. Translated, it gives CASSSDRGRNQPQHF.

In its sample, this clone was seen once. This CDR3 reads CSVLRGGQETQYF. In DNA, the CDR3 is TGCAGCGTCCTCAGGGGAGGGCAAGAGACCCAGTACTTC. The rearrangement joins TRBV29-1 to TRBJ2-5, with D possibly matching TRBD2 (7 bases). V was pared by 6 bases and J by 2 bases, with 13 bases between. This CDR3 contains 13 residues. The germline V gene encodes CDR1 SQVTM and CDR2 ANQGSEA. Using reference TRBV29-1 and TRBJ2-5 for the parts outside the CDR3, the full variable domain is SAVISQKPSRDICQRGTSLTIQCQVDSQVTMMFWYRQQPGQSLTLIATANQGSEATYESGFVIDKFPISRPNLTFSTLTVSNMSPEDSSIYLCSVLRGGQETQYFGPGTRLLVL.

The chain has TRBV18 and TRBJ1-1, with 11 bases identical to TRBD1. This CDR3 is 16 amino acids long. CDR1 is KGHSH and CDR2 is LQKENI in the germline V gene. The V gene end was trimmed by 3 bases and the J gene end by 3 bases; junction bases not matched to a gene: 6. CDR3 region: CASSPMGTGGDTEAFF. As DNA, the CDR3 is TGTGCCAGCTCACCCATGGGGACAGGGGGGGACACTGAAGCTTTCTTT.

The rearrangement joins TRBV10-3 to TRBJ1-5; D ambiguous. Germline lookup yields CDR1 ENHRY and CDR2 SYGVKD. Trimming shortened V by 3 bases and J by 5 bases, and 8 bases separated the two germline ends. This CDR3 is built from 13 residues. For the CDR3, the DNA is TGTGCCATCAGTGACATAGGAGATCAGCCCCAGCATTTT. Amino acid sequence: CAISDIGDQPQHF.

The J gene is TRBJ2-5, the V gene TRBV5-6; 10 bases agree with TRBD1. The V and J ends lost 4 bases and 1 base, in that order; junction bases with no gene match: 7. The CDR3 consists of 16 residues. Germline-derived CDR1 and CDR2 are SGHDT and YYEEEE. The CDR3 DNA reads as TGTGCCAGCAGCAATTATCGGACAGGGGGCCAAGAGACCCAGTACTTC. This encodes CASSNYRTGGQETQYF. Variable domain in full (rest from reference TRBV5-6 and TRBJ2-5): DAGVTQSPTHLIKTRGQQVTLRCSPKSGHDTVSWYQQALGQGPQFIFQYYEEEERQRGNFPDRFSGHQFPNYSSELNVNALLLGDSALYLCASSNYRTGGQETQYFGPGTRLLVL.

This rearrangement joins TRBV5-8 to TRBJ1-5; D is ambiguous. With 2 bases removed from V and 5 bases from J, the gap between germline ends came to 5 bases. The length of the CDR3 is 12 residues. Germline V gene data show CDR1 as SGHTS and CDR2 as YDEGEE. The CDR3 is CASSLTHQPQHF. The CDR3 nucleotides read TGTGCCAGCAGCTTAACGCATCAGCCCCAGCATTTT.

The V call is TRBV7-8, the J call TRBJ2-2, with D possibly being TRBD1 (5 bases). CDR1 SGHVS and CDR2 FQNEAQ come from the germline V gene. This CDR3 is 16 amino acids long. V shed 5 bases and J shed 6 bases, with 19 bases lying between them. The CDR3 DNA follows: TGTGCCAGCAGCAACTCGACAGATCGAAGGTCCGGGGAGCTGTTTTTT. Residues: CASSNSTDRRSGELFF.

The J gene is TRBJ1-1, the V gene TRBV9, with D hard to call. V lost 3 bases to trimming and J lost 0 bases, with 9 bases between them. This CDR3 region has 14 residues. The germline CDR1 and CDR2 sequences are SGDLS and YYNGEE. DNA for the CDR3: TGTGCCAGCAGCGCCCTCCCCTTGAACACTGAAGCTTTCTTT. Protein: CASSALPLNTEAFF.

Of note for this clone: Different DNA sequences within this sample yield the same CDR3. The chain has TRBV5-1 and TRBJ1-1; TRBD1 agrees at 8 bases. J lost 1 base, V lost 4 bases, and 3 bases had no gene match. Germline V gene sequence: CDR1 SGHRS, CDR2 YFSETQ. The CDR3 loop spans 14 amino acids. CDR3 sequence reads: CASSPGTGNTEAFF. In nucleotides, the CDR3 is TGCGCCAGCAGCCCTGGGACAGGGAACACTGAAGCTTTCTTT.

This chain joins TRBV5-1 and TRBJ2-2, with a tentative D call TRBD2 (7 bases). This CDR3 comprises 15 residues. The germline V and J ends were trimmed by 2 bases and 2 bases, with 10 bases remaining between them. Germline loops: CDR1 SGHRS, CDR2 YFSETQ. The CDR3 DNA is TGCGCCAGCAGCTTAGCGGGACAAAACACCGGGGAGCTGTTTTTT. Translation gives CASSLAGQNTGELFF.

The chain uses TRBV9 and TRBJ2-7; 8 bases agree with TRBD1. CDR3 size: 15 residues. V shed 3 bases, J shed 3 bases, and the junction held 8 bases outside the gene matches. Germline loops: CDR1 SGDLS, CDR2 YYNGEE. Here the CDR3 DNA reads TGTGCCAGCAGCGCCGGACAGGGAGGCTACTACGAGCAGTACTTC. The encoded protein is CASSAGQGGYYEQYF. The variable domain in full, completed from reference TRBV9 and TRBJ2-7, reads DSGVTQTPKHLITATGQRVTLRCSPRSGDLSVYWYQQSLDQGLQFLIQYYNGEERAKGNILERFSAQQFPDLHSELNLSSLELGDSALYFCASSAGQGGYYEQYFGPGTRLTVT.

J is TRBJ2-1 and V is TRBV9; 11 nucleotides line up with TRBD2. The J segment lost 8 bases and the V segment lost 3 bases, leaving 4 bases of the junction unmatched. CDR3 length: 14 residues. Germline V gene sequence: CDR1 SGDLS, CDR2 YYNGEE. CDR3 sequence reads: CASSEGLAGHEQFF. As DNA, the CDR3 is TGTGCCAGCAGCGAAGGACTAGCGGGCCATGAGCAGTTCTTC. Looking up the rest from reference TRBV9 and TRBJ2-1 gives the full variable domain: DSGVTQTPKHLITATGQRVTLRCSPRSGDLSVYWYQQSLDQGLQFLIQYYNGEERAKGNILERFSAQQFPDLHSELNLSSLELGDSALYFCASSEGLAGHEQFFGPGTRLTVL.

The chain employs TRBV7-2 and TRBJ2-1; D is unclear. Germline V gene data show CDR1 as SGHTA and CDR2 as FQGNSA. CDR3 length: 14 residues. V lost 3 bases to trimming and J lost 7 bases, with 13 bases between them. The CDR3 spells CASSFGPGGNEQFF. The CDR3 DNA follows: TGTGCCAGCAGCTTCGGTCCCGGTGGGAATGAGCAGTTCTTC.

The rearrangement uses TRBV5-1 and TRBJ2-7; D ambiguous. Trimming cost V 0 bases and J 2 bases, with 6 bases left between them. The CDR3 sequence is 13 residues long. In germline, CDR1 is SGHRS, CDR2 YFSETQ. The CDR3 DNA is TGCGCCAGCAGCTTGGAGGGAACCTACGAGCAGTACTTC. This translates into CASSLEGTYEQYF.

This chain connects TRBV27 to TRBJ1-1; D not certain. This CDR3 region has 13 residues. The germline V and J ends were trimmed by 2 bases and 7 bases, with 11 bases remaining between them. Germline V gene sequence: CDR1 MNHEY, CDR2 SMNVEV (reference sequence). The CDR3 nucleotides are TGTGCCAGCAGTTTACTTTACGGCTTTGAAGCTTTCTTT. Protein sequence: CASSLLYGFEAFF.

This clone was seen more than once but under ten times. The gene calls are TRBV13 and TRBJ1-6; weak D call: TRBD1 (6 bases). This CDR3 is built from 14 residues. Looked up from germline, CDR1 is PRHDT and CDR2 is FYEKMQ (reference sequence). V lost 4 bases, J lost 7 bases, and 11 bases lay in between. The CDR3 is CASSWSTGNSPLHF. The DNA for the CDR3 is TGTGCCAGCAGCTGGAGTACAGGGAATTCACCCCTCCACTTT.

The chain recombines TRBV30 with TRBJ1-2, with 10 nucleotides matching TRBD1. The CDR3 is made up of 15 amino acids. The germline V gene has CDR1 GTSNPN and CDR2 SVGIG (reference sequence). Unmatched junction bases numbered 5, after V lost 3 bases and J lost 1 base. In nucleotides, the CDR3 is TGTGCCTGGAGGGACAGGGGGGTATTTAACTATGGCTACACCTTC. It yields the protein CAWRDRGVFNYGYTF.

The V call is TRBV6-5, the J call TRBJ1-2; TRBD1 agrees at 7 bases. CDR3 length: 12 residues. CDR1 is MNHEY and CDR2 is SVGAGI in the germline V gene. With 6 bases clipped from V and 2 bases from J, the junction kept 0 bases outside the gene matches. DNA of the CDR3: TGTGCCAGCAGGACAGGGAACTATGGCTACACCTTC. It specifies CASRTGNYGYTF.